This T cell receptor (beta chain) is drawn from a study of CD8 T cells in ankylosing spondylitis. Overall study findings and caveats: Ankylosing spondylitis blood appeared to be characterized by a TCR beta motif of several highly homologous variants. Past research had described some motif variants in reactive arthritis synovial fluid and blood.

A single record per CDR3 protein comes from TCRdb applying MiXCR to the 5' RACE reads. The table shows about 500,000 distinct CDR3 sequences, with over 4% occurring only once. The CDR3 has 11 residues. Germline CDR1 and CDR2: SGHTA and FQGNSA. Trimming removed 5 bases at V and 7 bases at J, with 8 bases between. Ten or more counts support this clonotype. The antigen remains unidentified. V usage is TRBV7-2 and J usage is TRBJ1-2, with D possibly TRBD1 on 5 matching bases. This sequence was found in a male donor with ankylosing spondylitis. Specimen: blood, either unsorted or a sorted T cell fraction (not recorded which). The CDR3 reads CASSQGLGYTF. The CDR3 nucleotides read TGTGCCAGCAGCCAGGGACTTGGCTACACCTTC.